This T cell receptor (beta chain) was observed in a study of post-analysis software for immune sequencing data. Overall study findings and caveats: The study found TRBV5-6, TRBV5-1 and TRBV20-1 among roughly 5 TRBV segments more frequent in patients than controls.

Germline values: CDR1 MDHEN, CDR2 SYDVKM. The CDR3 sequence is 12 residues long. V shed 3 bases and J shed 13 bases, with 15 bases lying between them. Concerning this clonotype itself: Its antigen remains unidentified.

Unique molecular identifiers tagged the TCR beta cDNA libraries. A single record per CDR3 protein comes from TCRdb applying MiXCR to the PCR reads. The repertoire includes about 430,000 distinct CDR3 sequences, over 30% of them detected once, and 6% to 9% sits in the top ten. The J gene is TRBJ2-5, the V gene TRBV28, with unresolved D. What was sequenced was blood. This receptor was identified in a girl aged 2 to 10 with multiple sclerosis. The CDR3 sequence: CASSFNRWKRYF. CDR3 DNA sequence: TGTGCCAGCAGTTTTAATCGGTGGAAGAGGTACTTC.